The sequence of this T cell receptor beta chain was determined in a study of control samples from healthy donors and cancer patients. TCRdb keeps only in-frame clones here, not all; method: immunoSEQ multiplex PCR. The sample yields 60,000 to 70,000 clones, roughly 85% seen once. The TCR sequence derives from a man in his forties or fifties in good health. The sample consisted of blood.

CDR3 sequence reads: CASSERDSFSGANVLTF. DNA for the CDR3: TGTGCCAGCAGCGAACGGGACAGCTTCTCTGGGGCCAACGTCCTGACTTTC. The chain employs TRBV5-4 and TRBJ2-6; 7 bases are a match to TRBD1. The CDR3 has 17 amino acids. V gave up 4 bases and J gave up 0 bases; unmatched junction bases: 7. Germline values: CDR1 SGHNT, CDR2 YYREEE (reference sequence).